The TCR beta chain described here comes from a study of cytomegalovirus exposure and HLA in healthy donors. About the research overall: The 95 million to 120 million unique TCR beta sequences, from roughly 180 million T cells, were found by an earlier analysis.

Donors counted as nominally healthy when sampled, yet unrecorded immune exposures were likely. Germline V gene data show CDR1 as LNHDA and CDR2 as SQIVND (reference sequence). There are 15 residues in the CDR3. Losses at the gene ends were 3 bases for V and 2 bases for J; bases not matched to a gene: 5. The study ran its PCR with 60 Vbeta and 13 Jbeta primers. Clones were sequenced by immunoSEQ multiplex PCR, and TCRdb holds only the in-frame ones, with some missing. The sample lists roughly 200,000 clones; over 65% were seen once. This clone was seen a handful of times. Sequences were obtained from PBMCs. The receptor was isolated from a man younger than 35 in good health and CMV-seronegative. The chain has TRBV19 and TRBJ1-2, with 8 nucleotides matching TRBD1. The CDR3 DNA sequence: TGTGCCAGTAGTATTGGCCGGACAGGGAACTATGGCTACACCTTC. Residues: CASSIGRTGNYGYTF. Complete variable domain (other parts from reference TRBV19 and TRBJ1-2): DGGITQSPKYLFRKEGQNVTLSCEQNLNHDAMYWYRQDPGQGLRLIYYSQIVNDFQKGDIAEGYSVSREKKESFPLTVTSAQKNPTAFYLCASSIGRTGNYGYTFGSGTRLTVV.